This TCR beta chain was recovered during a study of vaccination and CD4 T cells after COVID-19 (dated by TCRdb to between 2021 and 2022). Background for the entire study: The convalescent cohort comprised six males and four females, including two Hispanic individuals, seven Caucasians, two Asians and one multiracial person. Participants got two doses of the Pfizer-BioNTech BNT162b2 vaccine (n=8) or two doses of the Moderna mRNA-1273 vaccine (n=2). Post-COVID blood samples were collected from convalescent patients a median of around 96 days after diagnosis, with a range of about 30 to 161 days. The time from the second vaccine dose to post-vaccine blood sampling had a median of around 72 days and ranged from roughly 12 to 241 days. The cultures were stimulated with overlapping spike peptide pools from SARS-CoV-2 and from the common cold coronaviruses HCoV-NL63, HCoV-OC43 and HCoV-229E. Control cultures used a CEFX viral epitope pool as positive control, an HIV-1 Nef peptide pool as negative control, or no peptide. The spike-specific CD4+ TCR repertoire was compared before and after mRNA vaccination in around ten COVID-19 convalescent patients and several infection-naive healthy vaccine recipients. Memory CD4+ T cell crossreactivity between SARS-CoV-2 and common cold coronavirus spike proteins was assessed at the TCR clonotype level in an earlier paper using these donors.

Overall results and qualifications from the work: In convalescent patients, a median around 90% of post-vaccine SARS-CoV-2-reactive clones were detected only after vaccination, and vaccine-specific priming was suggested by this finding. The number of convalescent patients in the study was relatively small, and the study did not examine early timepoints following natural infection. An increase in the median number of SARS-CoV-2-reactive clonotypes from approximately 23 after infection to 35 to 40 after vaccination was observed, but the change was not found to be significant. Nearly all vaccine-specific clones in convalescent patients (304 of 307) were mono-reactive for SARS-CoV-2 spike rather than cross-reactive with common cold coronaviruses.

V sheds 0 bases and J sheds 5 bases, leaving 7 bases between their ends. From its cysteine to its phenylalanine, the CDR3 spans 13 amino acids. Only the CDR3 DNA stays, 39 bases, in frame from base 1. From a lookup of the germline V gene, CDR1 and CDR2 are MNHNS and SASEGT. Library preparation employed PCR. DNA from cultured CD4+ T cells was subjected to TCR sequencing with the Oncomine TCR Beta short-read assay at the Johns Hopkins FTIC core. Genomic DNA was extracted from the cultured CD4+ T cells with the QIAamp micro DNA kit. Oncomine TCR Beta libraries made from cultured CD4+ T cells were pooled using unique dual indexes and sequenced on an Illumina iSeq 100. The source study handled its data this way. Non-productive sequences were removed, and CDR3s that did not start with C, did not end with F or W, or were shorter than 7 amino acids were discarded. The MANAFEST web application identified antigen-specific clonotypes by comparing peptide-stimulated wells against reference wells and other culture wells. An FDR below 0.05, an odds ratio above 5, and a productive frequency above 0.1% in at least two of three replicate wells were required for clones to be considered positive. Clonotypes that were significantly expanded in both SARS-CoV-2 spike wells and at least one common cold coronavirus spike condition were defined as cross-reactive. Using R version 3.6.1, CDR3 homology was evaluated through Levenshtein distances (stringdist) along with unrooted phylogenetic trees (ape). Using fastp trimming at Q25 and MiXCR clonotype assembly, TCRdb reanalyzed the public sequencing data and kept in-frame beta chains. CDR3 protein sequences are deduplicated, and each keeps its most common genes and DNA. The V and J calls reflect TCRdb's pipeline rather than the authors' work. The sample records roughly 9,500 distinct CDR3 sequences, under 40% of which are singletons. The ten largest clones capture less than 35% of the sample.

With regard to this clonotype: Its antigen target is currently unknown. It has no much larger one-base neighbor in the sample; base qualities were not kept.

The treatment or condition label here, explained by the study, means: approximately 9-day PBMC culture with coronavirus spike peptide pools or control peptides (ViraFEST assay). CD4+ T cells from unexposed donors were collected before the COVID-19 pandemic (2011-2018). The ViraFEST assay, used in the study, expanded antigen-specific T cells with peptide pools and then identified the expanded clonotypes through TCR sequencing. Approximately 2.1 million PBMCs per well were cultured in IMDM with approximately 5% human AB serum and roughly 10 IU/ml IL-2, plus 10 ug/ml peptide pools. Half of the culture medium was replaced with fresh IL-2-containing medium on days 3 and 7. CD4+ T cells were isolated after around 9 days of culture through negative selection using the EasySep CD4+ T cell isolation kit. As cell numbers permitted, CD4+ T cells from unexposed donors were tested for reactivity to SARS-CoV-2 S and N and to four common cold coronavirus spike pools. Ficoll-Paque Plus gradient centrifugation was used to isolate PBMCs from whole blood, and the isolated PBMCs were then either used fresh or cryopreserved at -140C. Culture conditions were generally each tested in triplicate wells. The leukapheresis product used for the unexposed donors was purchased from a commercial source.

Recombination linked TRBV6-1 to TRBJ2-5, with no confidently assigned D gene. Sequenced input: CD4+ T cells from blood, cultured in vitro. This TCR came from a human donor in good health. In nucleotides, the sequence is TGTGCCAGCAGTGAAGCTGGTCGGGAGACCCAGTACTTC. Translated, it reads CASSEAGRETQYF.